The 13 T cell receptor beta chains below all came from one sample that was sequenced in a study of T cell repertoires in cytomegalovirus infection. A single record per CDR3 protein comes from TCRdb applying MiXCR to the reads. In the table there are hundreds of thousands of distinct CDR3 sequences, 24% of which are singletons. Sample: CD8+ T cells from PBMCs. Every receptor here comes from a human donor in good health (CMV status not recorded). Some clones in this sample may be carry-over from other donors' samples.

This clonotype occurred once. The rearrangement uses TRBV24-1 and TRBJ2-1; D uncertain. The CDR3 runs 14 residues. Germline V gene sequence: CDR1 KGHDR, CDR2 SFDVKD. The V end was cut by 5 bases, the J end by 0 bases, with 7 bases between. The CDR3 region is CATSASSSYNEQFF. CDR3 DNA sequence: TGTGCCACCAGTGCCTCGAGCTCCTACAATGAGCAGTTCTTC.

The chain carries TRBV7-2 and TRBJ2-3, with no clear D. The CDR3 contains 11 residues. CDR1 and CDR2 from the germline V gene are SGHTA and FQGNSA. The V end was cut by 10 bases, the J end by 2 bases, with 7 bases between. DNA for the CDR3: TGTGCCATCAAACCCACAGATACGCAGTATTTT. Amino acid sequence: CAIKPTDTQYF.

The chain couples TRBV2 to TRBJ2-1; D unresolved. Trimming took off 7 bases at V and 0 bases at J, with 13 bases between the two ends. Germline V gives CDR1 SNHLY, CDR2 FYNNEI. The CDR3 is 15 amino acids. The CDR3 DNA is TGTGCCAGCAATCGAGCTTCGAGCTCCTACAATGAGCAGTTCTTC. Amino acids: CASNRASSSYNEQFF.

With regard to this clonotype: Sequence at one end of the junction differs from germline and may be a read error. The chain has TRBV28 and TRBJ1-1; D uncertain. The CDR3 is 13 residues long. The germline V gene encodes CDR1 MDHEN and CDR2 SYDVKM. CDR3 sequence (DNA): TGTGTCAGCAGTCTAAACTCCCCATCTGAAGCTTTCTTT. Amino acids: CVSSLNSPSEAFF.

V gene TRBV28 combines with J gene TRBJ1-1; 7 positions agree with TRBD1. The germline CDR1 and CDR2 sequences are MDHEN and SYDVKM. The CDR3 spans 19 residues. Germline trimming cut 5 bases from V and 2 bases from J; bases unmatched to any gene: 20. The CDR3 reads CASSPPARIRGPINTEAFF. The CDR3 DNA is TGTGCCAGCAGTCCCCCCGCTAGGATAAGGGGGCCTATTAACACTGAAGCTTTCTTT.

This clonotype was recorded at least ten times. V gene TRBV25-1 combines with J gene TRBJ2-3; 8 bases are a match to TRBD2. Germline lookup yields CDR1 MGHDK and CDR2 SYGVNS. J gave up 3 bases and V 4 bases, and 12 bases lay outside the gene matches. This CDR3 has 17 residues. CDR3 in DNA: TGTGCCAGCAGTGGCCCCATTTCCGGGGGGGCAACAGATACGCAGTATTTT. This gives the protein CASSGPISGGATDTQYF.

Worth noting for this clonotype: Just one base apart from a much larger clone, this may be a read error. This chain uses TRBV12-3 or TRBV12-4 with TRBJ2-7; D gene unclear. This CDR3 contains 13 residues. This chain's CDR3 is CASCLLGPGEQYF. In DNA, the CDR3 is TGTGCCAGCTGTTTACTTGGGCCGGGCGAGCAGTACTTC.

Points on this clonotype: A much larger clonotype is one base distant, so this may be a read error. The chain is built from TRBV6-1 and TRBJ2-1; no definite D call. From germline, CDR1 is MNHNS and CDR2 SASEGT. V gave up 5 bases and J gave up 7 bases, with 15 bases separating them. The CDR3 spans 14 residues. The CDR3: CASSYIAGRNEQFF. The CDR3 region has the DNA TGTGCCAGCAGTTACATAGCCGGTAGGAATGAGCAGTTCTTC.

For this clonotype: With a much larger clone just one base away, this may be a read error. The chain uses TRBV7-6 and TRBJ1-1; D is possibly TRBD1 (5 bases). The CDR3 contains 14 residues. Trimming shortened V by 6 bases and J by 1 base, and 12 bases separated the two germline ends. Germline CDR1 reads SGHVS; CDR2 reads FNYEAQ. The CDR3 protein is CASSWGSTNTEAFF. CDR3 DNA sequence: TGTGCCAGCAGTTGGGGGAGCACGAACACTGAAGCTTTCTTT.

This clonotype was counted between two and nine times. The chain employs TRBV7-9 and TRBJ2-2; D remains ambiguous. Germline CDR1 and CDR2: SEHNR and FQNEAQ (reference sequence). This CDR3 is built from 22 residues. Trimming cost V 1 base and J 0 bases, with 27 bases left between them. CDR3 nucleotides: TGTGCCAGCAGCTTAGATCCTCTCCGTGCCGTAGTGGGCCAGTCGAACACCGGGGAGCTGTTTTTT. Its protein product is CASSLDPLRAVVGQSNTGELFF. The whole variable domain, filled in from reference TRBV7-9 and TRBJ2-2, reads DTGVSQNPRHKITKRGQNVTFRCDPISEHNRLYWYRQTLGQGPEFLTYFQNEAQLEKSRLLSDRFSAERPKGSFSTLEIQRTEQGDSAMYLCASSLDPLRAVVGQSNTGELFFGEGSRLTVL.

At least ten counts were recorded for this clonotype. The chain combines TRBV6-5 with TRBJ1-3; unclear D gene. The V end was cut by 0 bases, the J end by 0 bases, with 15 bases between. From germline, CDR1 is MNHEY and CDR2 SVGAGI. The CDR3 is 18 amino acids. In nucleotides, the CDR3 is TGTGCCAGCAGTTACTCTCCCAACTTCCAAGTCTCTGGAAACACCATATATTTT. Its translation: CASSYSPNFQVSGNTIYF.

Remarks on this clonotype: One end of the junction is discordant with germline, which a read error may explain. The J gene is TRBJ2-1, the V gene TRBV7-7, with 10 bases identical to TRBD1. CDR1 and CDR2 from the germline V gene are SSHAT and FNYEAQ (reference sequence). The CDR3 totals 17 residues. CDR3: CASSPGDRGLRYNEQFF. The CDR3, as DNA: TGTGCTAGCAGCCCCGGGGACAGGGGATTAAGGTACAATGAGCAGTTCTTC.

The chain links TRBV6-2 or TRBV6-3 to TRBJ2-5; D gene uncertain. The CDR3 runs to 14 residues. The germline V gene encodes CDR1 MNHEY and CDR2 SVGEGT. V was cut by 2 bases and J by 4 bases, with 11 bases left in between. For the CDR3, the DNA is TGTGCCAGCAGTTACGTACAGCTTGCAGAGACCCAGTACTTC. Its translation is CASSYVQLAETQYF.